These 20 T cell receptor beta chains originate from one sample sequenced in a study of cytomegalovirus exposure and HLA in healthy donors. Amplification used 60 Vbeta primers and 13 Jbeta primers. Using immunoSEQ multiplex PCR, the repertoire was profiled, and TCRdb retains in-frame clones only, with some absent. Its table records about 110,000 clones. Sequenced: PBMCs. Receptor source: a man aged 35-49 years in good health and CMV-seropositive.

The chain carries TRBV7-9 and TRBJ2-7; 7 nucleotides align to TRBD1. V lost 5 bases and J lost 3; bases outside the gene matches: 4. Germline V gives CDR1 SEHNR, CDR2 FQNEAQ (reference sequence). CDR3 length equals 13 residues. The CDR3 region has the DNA TGTGCCAGCAGCGACGGGACAGACTACGAGCAGTACTTC. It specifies CASSDGTDYEQYF. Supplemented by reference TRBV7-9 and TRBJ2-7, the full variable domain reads DTGVSQNPRHKITKRGQNVTFRCDPISEHNRLYWYRQTLGQGPEFLTYFQNEAQLEKSRLLSDRFSAERPKGSFSTLEIQRTEQGDSAMYLCASSDGTDYEQYFGPGTRLTVT.

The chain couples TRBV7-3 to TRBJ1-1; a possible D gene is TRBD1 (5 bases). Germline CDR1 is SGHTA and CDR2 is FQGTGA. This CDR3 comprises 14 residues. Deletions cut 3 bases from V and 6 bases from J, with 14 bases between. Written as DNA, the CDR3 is TGTGCCAGCAGCTTGACTGGACAAGGGGCTGAAGCTTTCTTT. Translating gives CASSLTGQGAEAFF.

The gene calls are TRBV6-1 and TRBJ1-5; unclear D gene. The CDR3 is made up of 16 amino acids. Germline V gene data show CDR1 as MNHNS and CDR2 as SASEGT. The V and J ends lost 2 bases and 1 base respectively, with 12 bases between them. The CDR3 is CASSESLIRSNQPQHF. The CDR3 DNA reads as TGTGCCAGCAGTGAAAGTCTAATACGGAGCAATCAGCCCCAGCATTTT.

The DNA for the CDR3 is TGTGCCAGCAGCTTTGGGACAGGGCCCTACGAGCAGTACTTC. Its protein is CASSFGTGPYEQYF. The chain uses TRBV5-8 and TRBJ2-7; 9 bases fit TRBD1. The CDR3 runs to 14 residues. V was clipped by 2 bases and J by 2 bases; unmatched bases: 2. Germline assignment: CDR1 SGHTS and CDR2 YDEGEE.

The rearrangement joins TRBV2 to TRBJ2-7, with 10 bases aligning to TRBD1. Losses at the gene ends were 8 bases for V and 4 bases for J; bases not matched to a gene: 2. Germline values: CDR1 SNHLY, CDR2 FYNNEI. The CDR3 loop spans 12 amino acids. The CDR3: CASGTGVYEQYF. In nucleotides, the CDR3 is TGTGCCAGCGGGACAGGGGTGTACGAGCAGTACTTC.

CDR3 sequence: CASSLRGNAEAFF. CDR3 in DNA: TGTGCCAGCAGCCTCAGGGGCAACGCTGAAGCTTTCTTT. This chain links TRBV6-5 with TRBJ1-1, with D possibly being TRBD1 (6 bases). CDR1 is MNHEY and CDR2 is SVGAGI in the germline V gene. The CDR3 loop spans 13 amino acids. V shed 6 bases and J shed 6 bases, with 14 bases lying between them.

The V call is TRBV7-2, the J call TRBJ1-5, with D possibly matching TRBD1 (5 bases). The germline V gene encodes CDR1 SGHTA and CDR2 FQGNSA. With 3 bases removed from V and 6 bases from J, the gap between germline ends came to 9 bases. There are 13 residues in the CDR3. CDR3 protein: CASSLGGAQPQHF. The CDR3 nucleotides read TGTGCCAGCAGCTTGGGCGGGGCTCAGCCCCAGCATTTT.

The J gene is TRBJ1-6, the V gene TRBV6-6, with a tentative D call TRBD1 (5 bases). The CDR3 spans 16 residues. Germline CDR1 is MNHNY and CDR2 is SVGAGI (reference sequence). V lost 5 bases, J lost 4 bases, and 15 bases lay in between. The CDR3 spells CASSVDMSNYNSPLHF. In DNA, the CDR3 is TGTGCCAGCAGTGTGGACATGTCGAATTATAATTCACCCCTCCACTTT.

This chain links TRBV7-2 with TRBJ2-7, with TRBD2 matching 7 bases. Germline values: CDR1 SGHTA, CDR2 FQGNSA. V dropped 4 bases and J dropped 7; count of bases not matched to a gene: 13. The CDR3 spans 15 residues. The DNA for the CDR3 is TGTGCCAGCAGCTCCCAAGGCGGGAGCTCCGGGGAGCAGTACTTC. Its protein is CASSSQGGSSGEQYF.

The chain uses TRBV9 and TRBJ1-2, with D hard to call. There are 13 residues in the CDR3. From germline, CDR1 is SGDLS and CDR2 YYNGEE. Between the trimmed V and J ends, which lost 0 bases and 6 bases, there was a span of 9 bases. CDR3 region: CASSVEEEDGYTF. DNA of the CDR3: TGTGCCAGCAGCGTAGAGGAAGAGGATGGCTACACCTTC.

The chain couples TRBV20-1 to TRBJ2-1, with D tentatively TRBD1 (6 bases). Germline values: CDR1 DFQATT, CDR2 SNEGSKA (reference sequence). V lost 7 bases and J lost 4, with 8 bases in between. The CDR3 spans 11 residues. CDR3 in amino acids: CSGDTYNEQFF. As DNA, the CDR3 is TGCAGTGGGGACACTTACAATGAGCAGTTCTTC.

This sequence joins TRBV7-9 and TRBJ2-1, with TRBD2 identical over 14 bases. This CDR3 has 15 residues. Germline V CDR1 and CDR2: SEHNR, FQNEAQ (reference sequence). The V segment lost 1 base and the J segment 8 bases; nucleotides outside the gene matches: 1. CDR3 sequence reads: CASSLGLAGGHEQFF. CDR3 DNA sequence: TGTGCCAGCAGCTTAGGACTAGCGGGAGGGCATGAGCAGTTCTTC.

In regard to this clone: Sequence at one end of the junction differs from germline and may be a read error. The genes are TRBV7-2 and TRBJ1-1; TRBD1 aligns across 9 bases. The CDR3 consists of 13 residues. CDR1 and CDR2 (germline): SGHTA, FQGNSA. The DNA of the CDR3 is TGTGCCAACAGCTTAGAGGGACAGGGAGAAGCTTTCTTT. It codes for CANSLEGQGEAFF.

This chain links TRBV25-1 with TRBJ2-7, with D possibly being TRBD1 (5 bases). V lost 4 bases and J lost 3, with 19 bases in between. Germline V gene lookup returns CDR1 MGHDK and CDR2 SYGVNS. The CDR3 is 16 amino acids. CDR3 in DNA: TGTGCCAGCAGTGCGGTGGAAGGGGCCAGATACTACGAGCAGTACTTC. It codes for CASSAVEGARYYEQYF.

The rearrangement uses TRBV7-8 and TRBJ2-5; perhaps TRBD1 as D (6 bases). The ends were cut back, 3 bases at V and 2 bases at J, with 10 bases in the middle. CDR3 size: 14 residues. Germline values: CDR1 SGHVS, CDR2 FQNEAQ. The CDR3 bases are TGTGCCAGCAGCTTTGGCACAGGGCAAGAGACCCAGTACTTC. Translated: CASSFGTGQETQYF. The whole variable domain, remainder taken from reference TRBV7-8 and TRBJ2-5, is GAGVSQSPRYKVAKRGQDVALRCDPISGHVSLFWYQQALGQGPEFLTYFQNEAQLDKSGLPSDRFFAERPEGSVSTLKIQRTQQEDSAVYLCASSFGTGQETQYFGPGTRLLVL.

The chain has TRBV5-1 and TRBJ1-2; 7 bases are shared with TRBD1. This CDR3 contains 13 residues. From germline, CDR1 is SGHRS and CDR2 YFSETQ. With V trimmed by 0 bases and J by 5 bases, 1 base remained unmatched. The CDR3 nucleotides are TGCGCCAGCAGCTTGGCCAGGGGGTATGGCTACACCTTC. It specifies CASSLARGYGYTF.

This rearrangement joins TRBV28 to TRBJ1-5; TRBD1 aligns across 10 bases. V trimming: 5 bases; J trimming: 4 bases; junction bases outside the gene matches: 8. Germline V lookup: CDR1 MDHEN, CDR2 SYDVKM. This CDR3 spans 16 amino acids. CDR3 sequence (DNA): TGTGCCAGCAGTAGGGCCGGGACAGGGGCAAATCAGCCCCAGCATTTT. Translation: CASSRAGTGANQPQHF. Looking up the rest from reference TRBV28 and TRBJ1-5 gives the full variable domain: DVKVTQSSRYLVKRTGEKVFLECVQDMDHENMFWYRQDPGLGLRLIYFSYDVKMKEKGDIPEGYSVSREKKERFSLILESASTNQTSMYLCASSRAGTGANQPQHFGDGTRLSIL.

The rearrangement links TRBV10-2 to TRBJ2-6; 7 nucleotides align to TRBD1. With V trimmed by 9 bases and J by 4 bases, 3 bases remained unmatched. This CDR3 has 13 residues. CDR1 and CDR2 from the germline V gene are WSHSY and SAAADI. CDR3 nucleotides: TGCGCCAGTACAGGGGTCGGGGCCAACGTCCTGACTTTC. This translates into CASTGVGANVLTF.

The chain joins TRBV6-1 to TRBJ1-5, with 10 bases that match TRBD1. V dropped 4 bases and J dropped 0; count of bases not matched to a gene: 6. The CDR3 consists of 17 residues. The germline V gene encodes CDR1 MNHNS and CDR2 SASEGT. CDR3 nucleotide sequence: TGTGCCAGCAGTGTGGGACAGGGGCTGAATAGCAATCAGCCCCAGCATTTT. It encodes CASSVGQGLNSNQPQHF.

The DNA of the CDR3 is TGTGCCAGCAGCGTAGCAGGGGGCCCGGGAGGCTTTAACAATGAGCAGTTCTTC. This encodes CASSVAGGPGGFNNEQFF. The chain employs TRBV9 and TRBJ2-1; D is perhaps TRBD1 (8 bases). The CDR3 has 18 residues. Trimming shortened V by 0 bases and J by 5 bases, and 21 bases separated the two germline ends. CDR1 is SGDLS and CDR2 is YYNGEE in the germline V gene. Combining the CDR3 with reference TRBV9 and TRBJ2-1 gives the whole variable domain DSGVTQTPKHLITATGQRVTLRCSPRSGDLSVYWYQQSLDQGLQFLIQYYNGEERAKGNILERFSAQQFPDLHSELNLSSLELGDSALYFCASSVAGGPGGFNNEQFFGPGTRLTVL.